The 27 T cell receptor beta chains in this list originate from one sample, sequenced in a study of cytomegalovirus exposure and HLA in healthy donors. With 60 Vbeta and 13 Jbeta primers, the PCR was carried out. Only in-frame clones appear in the TCRdb table, and some are missing; sequencing was by immunoSEQ multiplex PCR. This table holds roughly 150,000 clones, over 70% found once. Sequences were obtained from PBMCs. The receptors were sampled from a young man in good health and CMV-seronegative.

To note about this clone: The junction shows a germline mismatch at one end, possibly a read error. The J gene is TRBJ2-1, the V gene TRBV6-5, with 7 bases aligning to TRBD1. CDR1 and CDR2 (germline): MNHEY, SVGAGI. The CDR3 is made up of 13 amino acids. Here the CDR3 reads CASSYDPRDRLLF. CDR3 bases: TGTGCCAGCAGTTACGACCCCAGGGACAGATTGCTCTTC.

The rearrangement joins TRBV11-2 to TRBJ1-2; D remains ambiguous. CDR1 SGHAT and CDR2 FQNNGV come from the germline V gene. Trimming stripped 1 base from V and 4 bases from J, with 10 bases between. CDR3 length equals 14 residues. CDR3 loop: CASSLGLRSYGYTF. DNA for the CDR3: TGTGCCAGCAGCTTAGGACTCAGATCCTATGGCTACACCTTC.

The chain combines TRBV6-6 with TRBJ2-5, with D possibly being TRBD2 (5 bases). The DNA end lines up better with TRBJ2-7; the J call may be wrong. Germline V lookup: CDR1 MNHNY, CDR2 SVGAGI (reference sequence). The CDR3 is made up of 13 amino acids. The CDR3 sequence: CASSPGLTYEQYF. Here the CDR3 DNA reads TGTGCCAGCAGTCCCGGACTCACCTACGAGCAGTACTTC.

The V gene is TRBV5-8, the J gene TRBJ1-2; maybe TRBD1 (6 bases). This CDR3 contains 13 residues. Trimming removed 4 bases from V and 2 bases from J, with 9 bases in between. CDR1 and CDR2 (germline): SGHTS, YDEGEE. In DNA form, the CDR3 reads TGTGCCAGCAGCAGAGGACAGAACTATGGCTACACCTTC. It specifies CASSRGQNYGYTF. Filled out from reference TRBV5-8 and TRBJ1-2, the complete variable domain reads EAGVTQSPTHLIKTRGQQATLRCSPISGHTSVYWYQQALGLGLQFLLWYDEGEERNRGNFPPRFSGRQFPNYSSELNVNALELEDSALYLCASSRGQNYGYTFGSGTRLTVV.

CDR3 residues: CAWSVTLYYTDTQYF. The CDR3 nucleotides read TGTGCCTGGAGTGTAACGCTCTATTACACAGATACGCAGTATTTT. V and J are TRBV30 and TRBJ2-3, with D unclear. The germline CDR1 and CDR2 sequences are GTSNPN and SVGIG (reference sequence). There are 15 residues in the CDR3. V was trimmed by 0 bases and J by 2 bases, leaving 12 bases between them.

The V call is TRBV28, the J call TRBJ2-3; tentative D call: TRBD2 (5 bases). The CDR3 consists of 18 residues. In germline, CDR1 is MDHEN, CDR2 SYDVKM. V lost 3 bases and J lost 0, with 19 bases in between. The CDR3 spells CASSFRGFAASSTDTQYF. The CDR3 nucleotides read TGTGCCAGCAGTTTCCGGGGTTTCGCGGCCTCTAGCACAGATACGCAGTATTTT.

This clone was seen a few times. The V call is TRBV5-4, the J call TRBJ2-7; 9 bases are a match to TRBD2. CDR1 is SGHNT and CDR2 is YYREEE in the germline V gene (reference sequence). The V and J ends lost 0 bases and 1 base, in that order; junction bases with no gene match: 2. The CDR3 has 15 amino acids. In DNA, the CDR3 is TGTGCCAGCAGCTTGGTCCTAGCGGGGTCCTACGAGCAGTACTTC. Residues: CASSLVLAGSYEQYF.

The chain recombines TRBV6-5 with TRBJ2-7, with 7 bases that match TRBD1. The CDR3 consists of 13 residues. With 6 bases clipped from V and 7 bases from J, the junction kept 9 bases outside the gene matches. CDR1 is MNHEY, CDR2 SVGAGI, per germline. CDR3 sequence (DNA): TGTGCCAGCAGGTTACAGGGGACCTGGGAGCAGTACTTC. Protein sequence: CASRLQGTWEQYF.

This clone was recorded a few times. The chain joins TRBV7-8 to TRBJ2-5; 9 positions agree with TRBD2. Germline V gene sequence: CDR1 SGHVS, CDR2 FQNEAQ. CDR3 length: 16 amino acids. V lost 5 bases and J lost 4; bases outside the gene matches: 11. CDR3 DNA: TGTGCCAGCAGCCCCGTAGCGGGAGTACCGGGAGAGACCCAGTACTTC. It specifies CASSPVAGVPGETQYF.

This chain connects TRBV4-1 to TRBJ1-1; D is undetermined. The CDR3 sequence is 14 residues long. Trimming removed 3 bases at V and 3 bases at J, with 11 bases between. Germline V gives CDR1 MGHRA, CDR2 YSYEKL. Here the CDR3 reads CASSQEVSYTEAFF. The CDR3 nucleotides read TGCGCCAGCAGCCAGGAGGTATCTTACACTGAAGCTTTCTTT.

V usage is TRBV11-3 and J usage is TRBJ2-3; 7 nucleotides line up with TRBD2. The CDR3 contains 13 residues. In germline, CDR1 is SGHNT, CDR2 YENEEA. After removal of 2 bases from V and 4 bases from J, the junction contained 0 bases not matched to a gene. The CDR3 DNA follows: TGTGCCAGCAGCTTAAGCGGGGCAGATACGCAGTATTTT. Translation gives CASSLSGADTQYF. The variable domain in full, with the rest retrieved from reference TRBV11-3 and TRBJ2-3, is EAGVVQSPRYKIIEKKQPVAFWCNPISGHNTLYWYLQNLGQGPELLIRYENEEAVDDSQLPKDRFSAERLKGVDSTLKIQPAELGDSAVYLCASSLSGADTQYFGPGTRLTVL.

This clone has only a few counts. The genes are TRBV6-5 and TRBJ2-1, with D perhaps TRBD1 (5 bases). The CDR3 covers 13 residues. Trimming left V 3 bases short and J 5 bases short, with 8 bases between. From germline, CDR1 is MNHEY and CDR2 SVGAGI. Here the CDR3 DNA reads TGTGCCAGCAGTTATTCAGGGAACAATGAGCAGTTCTTC. It codes for CASSYSGNNEQFF.

V is TRBV28 and J is TRBJ2-5, with a weak D call TRBD2 (5 bases). CDR3 length: 13 amino acids. The germline gives CDR1 MDHEN, CDR2 SYDVKM. Trimming shortened V by 7 bases and J by 2 bases, and 11 bases separated the two germline ends. In nucleotides, the CDR3 is TGTGCCAGCAATCGACCGGGGCAAGAGACCCAGTACTTC. This sequence encodes CASNRPGQETQYF.

J is TRBJ2-7 and V is TRBV7-8; TRBD1 matches 10 bases. V was pared by 6 bases and J by 5 bases, with 13 bases of the junction left unmatched. The germline gives CDR1 SGHVS, CDR2 FQNEAQ. The CDR3 totals 16 residues. CDR3 residues: CASRTGGVSLGNEQYF. As DNA, the CDR3 is TGTGCCAGCAGGACAGGGGGCGTCTCCCTGGGGAACGAGCAGTACTTC. Full variable domain (rest looked up from reference TRBV7-8 and TRBJ2-7): GAGVSQSPRYKVAKRGQDVALRCDPISGHVSLFWYQQALGQGPEFLTYFQNEAQLDKSGLPSDRFFAERPEGSVSTLKIQRTQQEDSAVYLCASRTGGVSLGNEQYFGPGTRLTVT.

The chain recombines TRBV7-2 with TRBJ2-7; 11 bases align to TRBD2. CDR3 length: 14 residues. The germline V gene has CDR1 SGHTA and CDR2 FQGNSA. With 7 bases clipped from V and 2 bases from J, the junction kept 4 bases outside the gene matches. This CDR3 is CASTPTSGTYEQYF. The CDR3 DNA reads TGTGCCAGCACCCCGACTAGCGGGACCTACGAGCAGTACTTC.

The V and J genes are TRBV28 and TRBJ2-7, with TRBD1 matching over 8 bases. The germline gives CDR1 MDHEN, CDR2 SYDVKM. The V gene end was trimmed by 6 bases and the J gene end by 3 bases; junction bases not matched to a gene: 10. CDR3 size: 15 residues. The CDR3 is CASRTPGTGVYEQYF. The DNA of the CDR3 is TGTGCCAGCAGAACCCCGGGGACAGGAGTCTACGAGCAGTACTTC. The full variable domain, its missing parts supplied by reference TRBV28 and TRBJ2-7, is DVKVTQSSRYLVKRTGEKVFLECVQDMDHENMFWYRQDPGLGLRLIYFSYDVKMKEKGDIPEGYSVSREKKERFSLILESASTNQTSMYLCASRTPGTGVYEQYFGPGTRLTVT.

The chain links TRBV11-2 to TRBJ2-3, with D possibly being TRBD1 (6 bases). Germline loops: CDR1 SGHAT, CDR2 FQNNGV. Trimming shortened V by 5 bases and J by 2 bases, and 11 bases separated the two germline ends. The CDR3 has 14 residues. The CDR3, as DNA: TGTGCCAGCAGCCCTGGGACAACCACAGATACGCAGTATTTT. Encoded protein: CASSPGTTTDTQYF.

This chain joins TRBV7-2 and TRBJ1-3, with D maybe TRBD1 (6 bases). V lost 2 bases and J 4 bases, leaving 12 bases between the germline ends. The CDR3 runs to 15 residues. Germline V gives CDR1 SGHTA, CDR2 FQGNSA. CDR3 sequence reads: CASSLNRVSGNTIYF. In DNA form, the CDR3 reads TGTGCCAGCAGCTTAAACAGGGTATCCGGAAACACCATATATTTT. The full variable domain, its missing parts supplied by reference TRBV7-2 and TRBJ1-3, is GAGVSQSPSNKVTEKGKDVELRCDPISGHTALYWYRQSLGQGLEFLIYFQGNSAPDKSGLPSDRFSAERTGGSVSTLTIQRTQQEDSAVYLCASSLNRVSGNTIYFGEGSWLTVV.

The chain couples TRBV6-1 to TRBJ1-2, with 8 bases matching TRBD1. The CDR3 consists of 14 residues. Germline V lookup: CDR1 MNHNS, CDR2 SASEGT. Unmatched junction bases numbered 4, after V lost 4 bases and J lost 3 bases. The CDR3 coding sequence is TGTGCCAGCAGTGTTCAGGGGGCGGACTATGGCTACACCTTC. Its translation: CASSVQGADYGYTF.

V gene TRBV28 combines with J gene TRBJ2-7, with 7 bases matching TRBD1. The CDR3 is 14 amino acids. V lost 7 bases to trimming and J lost 0 bases; unmatched junction nucleotides: 6. The germline gives CDR1 MDHEN, CDR2 SYDVKM. The CDR3 region is CASIGGASSYEQYF. CDR3 nucleotides: TGTGCCAGCATAGGGGGCGCAAGCTCCTACGAGCAGTACTTC.

The rearrangement uses TRBV2 and TRBJ1-2, with TRBD1 identical over 8 bases. J gave up 6 bases and V 6 bases, and 6 bases lay outside the gene matches. This CDR3 region has 13 residues. Germline V gene lookup returns CDR1 SNHLY and CDR2 FYNNEI. This CDR3 is CASREGQENGYTF. CDR3 DNA: TGTGCCAGCAGGGAGGGACAGGAGAATGGCTACACCTTC.

The chain recombines TRBV29-1 with TRBJ2-5; TRBD2 might be the D (6 bases). The CDR3 runs 13 residues. Germline V gene sequence: CDR1 SQVTM, CDR2 ANQGSEA. Trimming removed 8 bases from V and 5 bases from J, with 18 bases in between. The CDR3: CSPAGSLRETQYF. CDR3 nucleotides: TGCAGCCCAGCGGGCTCTCTCCGGGAGACCCAGTACTTC.

The chain links TRBV14 to TRBJ2-7; D is unclear. This CDR3 is built from 12 residues. Trimming shortened V by 1 base and J by 4 bases, and 5 bases separated the two germline ends. Germline V CDR1 and CDR2: SGHDN, FVKESK. CDR3 loop: CASSQGRYEQYF. The CDR3 DNA follows: TGTGCCAGCAGCCAAGGGAGATACGAGCAGTACTTC.

The table lists this clone with a few counts. The rearrangement links TRBV30 to TRBJ2-3; TRBD2 agrees at 10 bases. In germline, CDR1 is GTSNPN, CDR2 SVGIG (reference sequence). The J segment lost 0 bases and the V segment lost 0 bases, leaving 6 bases of the junction unmatched. CDR3 length: 17 residues. CDR3 DNA sequence: TGTGCCTGGAGTGTACTAGCGGGGAGCTCTAGCACAGATACGCAGTATTTT. This translates into CAWSVLAGSSSTDTQYF.

This clone was observed a handful of times. This chain uses TRBV5-6 with TRBJ1-2, with TRBD1 as a possible D gene (6 bases). The CDR3 contains 13 residues. Trimming shortened V by 6 bases and J by 8 bases, and 17 bases separated the two germline ends. Germline CDR1 SGHDT, CDR2 YYEEEE. For the CDR3, the DNA is TGTGCCAGCAACCTCGCTAGGGGACAAGGCTACACCTTC. Translated: CASNLARGQGYTF.

The table lists this clone with a few counts. The genes are TRBV6-6 and TRBJ2-5; no definite D call. This CDR3 comprises 14 residues. Trimming removed 2 bases from V and 5 bases from J, with 12 bases in between. CDR1 is MNHNY and CDR2 is SVGAGI in the germline V gene (reference sequence). The CDR3 here is CASSYDPGEETQYF. The CDR3 DNA sequence: TGTGCCAGCAGTTACGACCCGGGTGAGGAGACCCAGTACTTC.

Worth noting for this clone: At one of its ends the junction is not consistent with the germline gene, which may arise from a read error. The chain combines TRBV6-5 with TRBJ2-4; 7 bases line up with TRBD1. Germline-derived CDR1 and CDR2 are MNHEY and SVGAGI. This CDR3 is 15 amino acids long. CDR3 protein: CASTSLDRRQNSQYF. CDR3 bases: TGTGCCAGCACCTCTTTGGACAGGCGCCAAAACAGTCAGTACTTC.